The T cell receptor (beta chain) under discussion was sequenced for a study of PD-1 blockade in classical Hodgkin lymphoma. Points from the study as a whole: There was a significant rise in CD4+ TCR diversity by C4D1, with no such rise for CD8+.

Stated time point: cycle 4 day 1 (C4D1), after 6 weeks of nivolumab. Each patient experienced a relapse that followed autologous stem cell transplantation, and brentuximab vedotin exposure varied. This CDR3 has 17 residues. CDR1 is SGHVS and CDR2 is FNYEAQ in the germline V gene. V was pared by 5 bases and J by 2 bases, with 19 bases between. With respect to this clone: What it binds is not known.

TCRdb's table, derived via immunoSEQ multiplex PCR, lists solely in-frame clones and lacks some. The sample lists almost 7,000 clones, approximately 86% occurring once. The source material was peripheral blood mononuclear cells (PBMCs), sampled before the fourth cycle of nivolumab. V is TRBV7-6 and J is TRBJ1-5; maybe TRBD1 (5 bases). The sequence derives from a human donor with classical Hodgkin lymphoma. CDR3 DNA sequence: TGTGCCAGCAGCCCATACCCGAGGGGAGGAGGCAATCAGCCCCAGCATTTT. Amino acid sequence: CASSPYPRGGGNQPQHF. Full variable domain (missing parts from reference TRBV7-6 and TRBJ1-5): GAGVSQSPRYKVTKRGQDVALRCDPISGHVSLYWYRQALGQGPEFLTYFNYEAQQDKSGLPNDRFSAERPEGSISTLTIQRTEQRDSAMYRCASSPYPRGGGNQPQHFGDGTRLSIL.